This TCR beta chain came from a study of CD8 T cells in Susac syndrome. Sequencing of TCR beta drew on CD8+ and CD4+ T cells from blood. The authors reverse transcribed 0.5 to 1 ug RNA with random hexamers. The authors amplified TCR beta CDR3 across 54 Vbeta and 13 Jbeta using immunoSEQ multiplex PCR. From the immunoSEQ multiplex PCR reads, TCRdb called clonotypes with MiXCR, one entry per CDR3 protein. Among 150,000 to 200,000 distinct CDR3 sequences listed, roughly 96% were seen once. Material: CD4+ T cells from PBMCs. The origin of this receptor is a human donor with multiple sclerosis.

CDR3 loop: CASRGETPSTDTQYF. CDR3 sequence (DNA): TGTGCCAGCAGGGGAGAAACTCCTAGCACAGATACGCAGTATTTT. V usage is TRBV28 and J usage is TRBJ2-3, with a tentative D call TRBD2 (5 bases). The germline V gene has CDR1 MDHEN and CDR2 SYDVKM. V was cut by 6 bases and J by 0 bases, with 13 bases left in between. The CDR3 consists of 15 residues.